This T cell receptor beta chain came from a study of identical twins. Study-level findings and limits: Twin-shared out-of-frame alpha sequences showed excess low generation probability. For out-of-frame beta sequences, excess twin sharing was weaker. Cross-sectional statistics underpinned the conclusions; the same donors were not followed.

This clonotype was seen a few times. Its specificity is not known. Each CDR3 protein gets one entry after TCRdb re-called the 5' RACE reads with MiXCR. The sample yields 420,000 or so distinct CDR3 sequences, approximately 17% seen once. V shed 4 bases, J shed 2 bases, and the junction held 9 bases outside the gene matches. The CDR3 runs to 16 residues. Germline CDR1 and CDR2: MGHRA and YSYEKL. The chain uses TRBV4-1 and TRBJ2-3; 7 bases match TRBD2. The clonotype was recovered from a man between 45 and 60 years old in good health. Material for sequencing was naive T cells sorted from blood. The CDR3 is CASSPGGAGITDTQYF. DNA for the CDR3: TGCGCCAGCAGCCCCGGGGGAGCGGGGATCACAGATACGCAGTATTTT.